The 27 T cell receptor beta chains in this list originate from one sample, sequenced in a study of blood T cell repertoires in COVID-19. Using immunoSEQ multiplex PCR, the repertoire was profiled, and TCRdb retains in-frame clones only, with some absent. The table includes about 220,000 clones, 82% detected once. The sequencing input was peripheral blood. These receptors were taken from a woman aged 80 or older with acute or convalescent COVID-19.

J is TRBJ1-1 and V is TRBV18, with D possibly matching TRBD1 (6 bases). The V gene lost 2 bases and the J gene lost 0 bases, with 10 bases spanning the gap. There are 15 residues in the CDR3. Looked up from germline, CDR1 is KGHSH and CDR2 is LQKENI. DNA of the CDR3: TGTGCCAGCTCACCAGACCGACAGGTGAACACTGAAGCTTTCTTT. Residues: CASSPDRQVNTEAFF.

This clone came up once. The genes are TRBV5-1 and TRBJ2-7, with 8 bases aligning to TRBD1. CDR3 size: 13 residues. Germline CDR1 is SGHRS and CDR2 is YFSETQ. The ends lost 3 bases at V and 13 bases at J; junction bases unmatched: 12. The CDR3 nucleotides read TGCGCCAGCAGCTGGACGACAGGGGAGACTAATTACTTC. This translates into CASSWTTGETNYF.

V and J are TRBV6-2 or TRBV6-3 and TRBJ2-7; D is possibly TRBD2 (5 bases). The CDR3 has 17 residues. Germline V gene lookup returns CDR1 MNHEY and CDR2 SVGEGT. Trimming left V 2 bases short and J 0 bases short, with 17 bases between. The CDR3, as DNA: TGTGCCAGCAGTTACCCCTTGGAGACGGGGAGCTCCTACGAGCAGTACTTC. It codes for CASSYPLETGSSYEQYF.

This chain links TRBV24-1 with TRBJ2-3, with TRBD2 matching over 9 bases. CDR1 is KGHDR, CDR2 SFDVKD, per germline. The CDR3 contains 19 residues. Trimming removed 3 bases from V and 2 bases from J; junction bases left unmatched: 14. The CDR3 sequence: CATSDGAGGPQPSTDTQYF. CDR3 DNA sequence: TGTGCCACCAGTGATGGGGCGGGGGGGCCCCAACCGTCCACAGATACGCAGTATTTT.

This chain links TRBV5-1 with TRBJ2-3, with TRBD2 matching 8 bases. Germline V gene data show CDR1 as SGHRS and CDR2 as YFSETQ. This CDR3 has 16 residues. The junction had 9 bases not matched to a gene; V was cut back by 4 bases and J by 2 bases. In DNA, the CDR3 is TGCGCCAGCAGCCCTCATTTTAGCGGGATCACAGATACGCAGTATTTT. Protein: CASSPHFSGITDTQYF.

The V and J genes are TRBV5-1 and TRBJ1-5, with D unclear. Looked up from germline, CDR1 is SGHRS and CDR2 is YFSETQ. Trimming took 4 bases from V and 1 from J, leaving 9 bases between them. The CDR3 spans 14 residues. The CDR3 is CASSVSGSNQPQHF. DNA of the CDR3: TGCGCCAGCAGCGTATCCGGGAGCAATCAGCCCCAGCATTTT. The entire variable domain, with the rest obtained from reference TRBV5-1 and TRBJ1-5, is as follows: KAGVTQTPRYLIKTRGQQVTLSCSPISGHRSVSWYQQTPGQGLQFLFEYFSETQRNKGNFPGRFSGRQFSNSRSEMNVSTLELGDSALYLCASSVSGSNQPQHFGDGTRLSIL.

The CDR3 loop reads CASSSGGQGRGQPQHF. The CDR3 DNA sequence: TGTGCCAGCAGTTCGGGGGGACAGGGGAGAGGACAGCCCCAGCATTTT. The chain links TRBV6-5 to TRBJ1-5; 10 bases align to TRBD1. This CDR3 is built from 16 residues. Unmatched junction bases numbered 10, after V lost 4 bases and J lost 7 bases. Germline assignment: CDR1 MNHEY and CDR2 SVGAGI.

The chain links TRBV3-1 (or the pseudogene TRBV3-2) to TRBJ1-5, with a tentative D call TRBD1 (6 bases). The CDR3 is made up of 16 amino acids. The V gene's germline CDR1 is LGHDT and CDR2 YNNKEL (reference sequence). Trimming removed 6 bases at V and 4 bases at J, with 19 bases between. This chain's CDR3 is CASSQHGVQGNQPQHF. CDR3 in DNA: TGTGCCAGCAGTCAACACGGAGTTCAGGGGAATCAGCCCCAGCATTTT.

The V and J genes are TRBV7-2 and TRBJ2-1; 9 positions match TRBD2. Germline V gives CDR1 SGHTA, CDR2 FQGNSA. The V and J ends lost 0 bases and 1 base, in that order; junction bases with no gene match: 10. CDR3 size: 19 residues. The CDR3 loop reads CASSLAVAGGAWSYNEQFF. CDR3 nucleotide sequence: TGTGCCAGCAGCTTAGCGGTGGCGGGGGGGGCATGGTCCTACAATGAGCAGTTCTTC. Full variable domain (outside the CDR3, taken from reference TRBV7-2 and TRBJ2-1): GAGVSQSPSNKVTEKGKDVELRCDPISGHTALYWYRQSLGQGLEFLIYFQGNSAPDKSGLPSDRFSAERTGGSVSTLTIQRTQQEDSAVYLCASSLAVAGGAWSYNEQFFGPGTRLTVL.

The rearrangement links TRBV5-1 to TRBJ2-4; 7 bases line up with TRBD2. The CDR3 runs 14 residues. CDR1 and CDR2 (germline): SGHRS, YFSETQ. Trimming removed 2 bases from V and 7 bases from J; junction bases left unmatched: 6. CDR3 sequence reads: CASSFEQGGNIQYF. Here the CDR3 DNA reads TGCGCCAGCAGCTTTGAGCAGGGAGGGAACATTCAGTACTTC. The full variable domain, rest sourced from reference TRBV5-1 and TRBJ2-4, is KAGVTQTPRYLIKTRGQQVTLSCSPISGHRSVSWYQQTPGQGLQFLFEYFSETQRNKGNFPGRFSGRQFSNSRSEMNVSTLELGDSALYLCASSFEQGGNIQYFGAGTRLSVL.

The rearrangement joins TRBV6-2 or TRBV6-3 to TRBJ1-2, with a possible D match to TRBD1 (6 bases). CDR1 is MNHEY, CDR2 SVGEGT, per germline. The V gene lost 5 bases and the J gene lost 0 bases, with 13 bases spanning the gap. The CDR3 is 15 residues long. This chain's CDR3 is CASSDRLGPNYGYTF. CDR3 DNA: TGTGCCAGCAGTGACAGGTTGGGTCCTAACTATGGCTACACCTTC.

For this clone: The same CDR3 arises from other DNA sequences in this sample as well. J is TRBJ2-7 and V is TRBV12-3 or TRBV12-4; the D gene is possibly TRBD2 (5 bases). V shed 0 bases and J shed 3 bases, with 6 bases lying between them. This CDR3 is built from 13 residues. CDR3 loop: CASSLAGGYEQYF. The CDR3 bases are TGTGCCAGCAGTTTAGCTGGAGGCTACGAGCAGTACTTC.

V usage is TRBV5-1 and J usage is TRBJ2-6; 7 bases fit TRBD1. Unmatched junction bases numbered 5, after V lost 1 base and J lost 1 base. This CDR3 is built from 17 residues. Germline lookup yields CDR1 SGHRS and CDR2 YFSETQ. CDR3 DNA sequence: TGCGCCAGCAGCTTGAGCCGGGACAGTTCTGGGGCCAACGTCCTGACTTTC. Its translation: CASSLSRDSSGANVLTF. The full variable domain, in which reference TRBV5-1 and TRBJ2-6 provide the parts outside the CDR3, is KAGVTQTPRYLIKTRGQQVTLSCSPISGHRSVSWYQQTPGQGLQFLFEYFSETQRNKGNFPGRFSGRQFSNSRSEMNVSTLELGDSALYLCASSLSRDSSGANVLTFGAGSRLTVL.

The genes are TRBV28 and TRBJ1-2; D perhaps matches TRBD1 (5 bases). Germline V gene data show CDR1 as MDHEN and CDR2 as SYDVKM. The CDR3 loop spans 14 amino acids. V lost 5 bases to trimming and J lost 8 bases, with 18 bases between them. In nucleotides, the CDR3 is TGTGCCAGCAGTCCCGCGGAGCGGGGGGGAGGCTACACCTTC. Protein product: CASSPAERGGGYTF.

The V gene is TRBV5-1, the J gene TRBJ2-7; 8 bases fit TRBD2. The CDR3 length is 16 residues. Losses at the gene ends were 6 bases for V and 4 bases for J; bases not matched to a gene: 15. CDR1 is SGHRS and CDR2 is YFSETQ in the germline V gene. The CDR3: CASIRSPGLDSYEQYF. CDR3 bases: TGCGCCAGCATCCGAAGCCCGGGACTAGATTCGTACGAGCAGTACTTC.

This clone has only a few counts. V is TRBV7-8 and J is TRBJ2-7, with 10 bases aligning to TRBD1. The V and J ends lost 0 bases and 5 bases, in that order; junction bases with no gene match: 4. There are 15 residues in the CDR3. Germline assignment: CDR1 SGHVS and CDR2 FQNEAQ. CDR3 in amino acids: CASSLATGGGNEQYF. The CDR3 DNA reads TGTGCCAGCAGCTTAGCGACAGGGGGCGGGAACGAGCAGTACTTC.

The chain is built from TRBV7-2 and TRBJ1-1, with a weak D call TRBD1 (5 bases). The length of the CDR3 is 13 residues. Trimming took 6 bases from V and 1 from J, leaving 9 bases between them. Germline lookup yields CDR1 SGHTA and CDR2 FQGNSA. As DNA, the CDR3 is TGTGCCAGCAGGGTGGGGGGGAACACTGAAGCTTTCTTT. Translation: CASRVGGNTEAFF.

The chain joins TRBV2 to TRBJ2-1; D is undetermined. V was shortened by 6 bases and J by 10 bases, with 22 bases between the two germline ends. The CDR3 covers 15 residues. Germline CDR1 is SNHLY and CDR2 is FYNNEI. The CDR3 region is CASSLGSHEFSEQFF. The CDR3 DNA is TGTGCCAGCAGCCTCGGGTCCCATGAATTTTCGGAGCAGTTCTTC.

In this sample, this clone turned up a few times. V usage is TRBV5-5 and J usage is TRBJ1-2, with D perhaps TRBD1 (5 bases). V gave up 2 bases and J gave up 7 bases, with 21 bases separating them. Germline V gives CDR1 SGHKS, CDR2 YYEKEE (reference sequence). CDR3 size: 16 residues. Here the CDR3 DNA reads TGTGCCAGCAGCTTCGACGGCAGGGCCCCTGAGGTTGGCTACACCTTC. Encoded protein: CASSFDGRAPEVGYTF.

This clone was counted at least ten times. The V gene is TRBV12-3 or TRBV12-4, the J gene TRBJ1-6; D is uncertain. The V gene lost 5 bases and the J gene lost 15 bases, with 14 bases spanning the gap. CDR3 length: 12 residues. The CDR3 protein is CASSRGPEDLHF. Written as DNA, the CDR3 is TGTGCCAGCAGTCGCGGTCCTGAGGACCTCCACTTT.

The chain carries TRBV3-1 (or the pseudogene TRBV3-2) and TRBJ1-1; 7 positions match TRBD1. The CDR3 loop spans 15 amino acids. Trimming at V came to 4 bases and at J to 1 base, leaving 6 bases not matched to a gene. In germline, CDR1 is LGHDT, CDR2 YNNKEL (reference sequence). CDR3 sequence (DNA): TGTGCCAGCAGCCCAGCAGGGACAGCGAACACTGAAGCTTTCTTT. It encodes CASSPAGTANTEAFF.

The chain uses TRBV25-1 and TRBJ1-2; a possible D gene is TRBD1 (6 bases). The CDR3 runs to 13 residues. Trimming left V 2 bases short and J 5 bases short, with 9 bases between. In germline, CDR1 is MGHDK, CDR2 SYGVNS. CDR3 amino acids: CASSEGGKYGYTF. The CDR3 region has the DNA TGTGCCAGCAGTGAAGGGGGCAAATATGGCTACACCTTC.

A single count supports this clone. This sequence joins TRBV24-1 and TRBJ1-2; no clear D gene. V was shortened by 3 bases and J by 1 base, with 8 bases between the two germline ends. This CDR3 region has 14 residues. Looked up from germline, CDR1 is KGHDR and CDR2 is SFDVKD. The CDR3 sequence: CATSDPGGNYGYTF. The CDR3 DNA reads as TGTGCCACCAGTGATCCAGGTGGTAACTATGGCTACACCTTC.

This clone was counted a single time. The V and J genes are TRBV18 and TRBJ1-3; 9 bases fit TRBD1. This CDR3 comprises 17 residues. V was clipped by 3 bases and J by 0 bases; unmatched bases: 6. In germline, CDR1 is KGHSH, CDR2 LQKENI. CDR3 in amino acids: CASSPRTGALSGNTIYF. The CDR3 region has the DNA TGTGCCAGCTCACCCCGGACAGGGGCCCTCTCTGGAAACACCATATATTTT.

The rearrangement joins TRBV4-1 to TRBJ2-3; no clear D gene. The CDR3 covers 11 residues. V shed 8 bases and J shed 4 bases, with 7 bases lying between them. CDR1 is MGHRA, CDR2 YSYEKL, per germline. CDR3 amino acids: CASGHSDTQYF. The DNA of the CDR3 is TGCGCCAGCGGTCACTCAGATACGCAGTATTTT.

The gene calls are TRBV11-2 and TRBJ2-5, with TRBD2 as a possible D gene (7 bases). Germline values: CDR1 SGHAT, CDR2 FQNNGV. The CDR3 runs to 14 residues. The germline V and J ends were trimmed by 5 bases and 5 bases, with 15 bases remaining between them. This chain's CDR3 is CASSPRGGGETQYF. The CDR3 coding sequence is TGTGCCAGCAGCCCCCGTGGCGGGGGCGAGACCCAGTACTTC.

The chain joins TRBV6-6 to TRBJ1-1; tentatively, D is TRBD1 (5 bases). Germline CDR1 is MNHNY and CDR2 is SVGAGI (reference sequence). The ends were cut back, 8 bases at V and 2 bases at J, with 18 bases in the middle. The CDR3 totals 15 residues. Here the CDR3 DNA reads TGTGCCAGCGACCATTCGGCGGGACCTAACACTGAAGCTTTCTTT. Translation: CASDHSAGPNTEAFF.